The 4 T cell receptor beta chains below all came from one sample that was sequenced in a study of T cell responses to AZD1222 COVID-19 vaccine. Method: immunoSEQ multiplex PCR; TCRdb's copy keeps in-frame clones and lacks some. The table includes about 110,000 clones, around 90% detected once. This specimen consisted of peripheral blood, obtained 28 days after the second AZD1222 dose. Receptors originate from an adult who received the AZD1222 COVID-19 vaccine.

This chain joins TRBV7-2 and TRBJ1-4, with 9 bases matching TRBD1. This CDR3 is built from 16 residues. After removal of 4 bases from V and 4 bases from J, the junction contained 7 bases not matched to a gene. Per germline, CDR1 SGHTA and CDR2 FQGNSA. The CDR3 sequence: CASSSAGTGNNEKLFF. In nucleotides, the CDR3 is TGTGCCAGCAGCTCCGCCGGGACAGGGAATAATGAAAAACTGTTTTTT.

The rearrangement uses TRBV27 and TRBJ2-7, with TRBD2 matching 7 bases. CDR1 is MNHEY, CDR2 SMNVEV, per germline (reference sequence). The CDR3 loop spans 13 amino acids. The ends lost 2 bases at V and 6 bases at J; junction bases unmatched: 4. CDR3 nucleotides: TGTGCCAGCAGTTTAACGGGGGGTCTCGAGCAGTACTTC. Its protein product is CASSLTGGLEQYF.

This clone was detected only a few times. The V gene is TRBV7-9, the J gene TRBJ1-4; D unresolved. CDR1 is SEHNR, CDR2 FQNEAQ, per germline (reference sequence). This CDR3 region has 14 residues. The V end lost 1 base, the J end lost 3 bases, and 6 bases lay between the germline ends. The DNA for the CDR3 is TGTGCCAGCAGCTTAGGAGGAGCTAATGAAAAACTGTTTTTT. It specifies CASSLGGANEKLFF.

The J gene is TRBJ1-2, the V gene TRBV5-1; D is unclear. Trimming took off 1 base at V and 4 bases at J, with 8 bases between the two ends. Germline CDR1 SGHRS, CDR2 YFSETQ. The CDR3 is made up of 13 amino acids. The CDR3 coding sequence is TGCGCCAGCAGCTTGTCCGCAGGCTATGGCTACACCTTC. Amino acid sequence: CASSLSAGYGYTF. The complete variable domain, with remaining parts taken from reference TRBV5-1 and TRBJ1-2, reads KAGVTQTPRYLIKTRGQQVTLSCSPISGHRSVSWYQQTPGQGLQFLFEYFSETQRNKGNFPGRFSGRQFSNSRSEMNVSTLELGDSALYLCASSLSAGYGYTFGSGTRLTVV.